Presented here are 27 T cell receptor beta chains from one specimen sequenced in a study of blood T cell repertoires in COVID-19. Produced via immunoSEQ multiplex PCR; TCRdb's table is partial and in-frame only. The sample records about 220,000 clones, approximately 78% being singletons. The sequencing sample was made of peripheral blood. Receptor source: a woman in her seventies with COVID-19, enrolled during active disease.

The V call is TRBV14, the J call TRBJ1-1; D uncertain. V lost 1 base and J 4 bases, leaving 7 bases between the germline ends. This CDR3 is 13 amino acids long. Germline CDR1 and CDR2: SGHDN and FVKESK. CDR3 protein: CASSQVAFTEAFF. The CDR3 DNA reads as TGTGCCAGCAGCCAAGTTGCGTTCACTGAAGCTTTCTTT.

This sequence joins TRBV3-1 (or the pseudogene TRBV3-2) and TRBJ1-1; TRBD1 matches at 10 bases. CDR1 is LGHDT, CDR2 YNNKEL, per germline (reference sequence). The V gene end was trimmed by 1 base and the J gene end by 10 bases; junction bases not matched to a gene: 9. The CDR3 consists of 15 residues. The CDR3: CASSQGVPGQGRAFF. The CDR3 DNA follows: TGTGCCAGCAGCCAAGGAGTCCCGGGACAGGGGCGAGCTTTCTTT.

Concerning this clone: Mismatch with germline at one junction end may stem from a read error. The chain recombines TRBV19 with TRBJ2-4; D is perhaps TRBD1 (5 bases). From germline, CDR1 is LNHDA and CDR2 SQIVND (reference sequence). This CDR3 has 14 amino acids. The CDR3 here is CASSETVYRPSPFF. The DNA of the CDR3 is TGTGCCAGTAGCGAGACAGTGTATCGTCCCAGTCCCTTCTTC.

The chain employs TRBV18 and TRBJ1-5, with 7 nucleotides matching TRBD1. CDR1 and CDR2 (germline): KGHSH, LQKENI. With V trimmed by 5 bases and J by 7 bases, 8 bases remained unmatched. The CDR3 is 14 amino acids. CDR3 in DNA: TGTGCCAGCTCATCACAGGGGCAACGGCAGCCCCAGCATTTT. Its translation is CASSSQGQRQPQHF.

The chain employs TRBV2 and TRBJ1-4; possibly TRBD1 for D (5 bases). Germline V gene data show CDR1 as SNHLY and CDR2 as FYNNEI. The CDR3 length is 14 residues. With 6 bases removed from V and 3 bases from J, the gap between germline ends came to 11 bases. The CDR3 sequence is CASRARVANEKLFF. CDR3 coding DNA: TGTGCCAGCAGAGCCAGGGTCGCTAATGAAAAACTGTTTTTT.

This chain joins TRBV7-6 and TRBJ2-2, with D uncertain. Trimming took off 1 base at V and 4 bases at J, with 13 bases between the two ends. The CDR3 runs to 16 residues. Germline CDR1 reads SGHVS; CDR2 reads FNYEAQ. CDR3 region: CASSLEVSTITGELFF. The CDR3 DNA reads as TGTGCCAGCAGCTTAGAAGTTTCAACTATCACCGGGGAGCTGTTTTTT.

The rearrangement uses TRBV7-2 and TRBJ2-7; 13 nucleotides line up with TRBD2. This CDR3 region has 13 residues. Germline loops: CDR1 SGHTA, CDR2 FQGNSA. V shed 2 bases and J 13 bases; nucleotides not matched to a gene: 5. The CDR3 region has the DNA TGTGCCAGCAGCTTAACTAGCGGGAGGGGGAGTTACTTC. Residues: CASSLTSGRGSYF. Drawing the rest from reference TRBV7-2 and TRBJ2-7, the complete variable domain is GAGVSQSPSNKVTEKGKDVELRCDPISGHTALYWYRQSLGQGLEFLIYFQGNSAPDKSGLPSDRFSAERTGGSVSTLTIQRTQQEDSAVYLCASSLTSGRGSYFGPGTRLTVT.

The chain uses TRBV30 and TRBJ1-2; D might be TRBD1 (6 bases). The CDR3 is made up of 13 amino acids. Germline CDR1 GTSNPN, CDR2 SVGIG (reference sequence). V shed 0 bases and J shed 4 bases, with 9 bases lying between them. The CDR3 spells CAWSVLQGYGYTF. The CDR3, as DNA: TGTGCCTGGAGTGTACTACAGGGCTATGGCTACACCTTC.

This rearrangement joins TRBV6-4 to TRBJ2-3; 8 nucleotides match TRBD2. The CDR3 totals 14 residues. The V gene end was trimmed by 5 bases and the J gene end by 1 base; junction bases not matched to a gene: 2. CDR1 and CDR2 (germline): MRHNA, SNTAGT. CDR3 loop: CASSQTSGTDTQYF. CDR3 coding DNA: TGTGCCAGCAGTCAGACTAGCGGCACAGATACGCAGTATTTT.

This clone is a singleton in its sample. The J gene is TRBJ1-4, the V gene TRBV27; TRBD1 is a possible D gene (6 bases). Germline-derived CDR1 and CDR2 are MNHEY and SMNVEV (reference sequence). Trimming removed 2 bases at V and 5 bases at J, with 12 bases between. The CDR3 is made up of 15 amino acids. CDR3 loop: CASSLIGDKNEKLFF. In DNA form, the CDR3 reads TGTGCCAGCAGTTTAATTGGGGACAAAAATGAAAAACTGTTTTTT. Filled out from reference TRBV27 and TRBJ1-4, the complete variable domain reads EAQVTQNPRYLITVTGKKLTVTCSQNMNHEYMSWYRQDPGLGLRQIYYSMNVEVTDKGDVPEGYKVSRKEKRNFPLILESPSPNQTSLYFCASSLIGDKNEKLFFGSGTQLSVL.

The chain recombines TRBV25-1 with TRBJ2-2; 13 bases map to TRBD2. The CDR3 length is 16 residues. CDR1 is MGHDK, CDR2 SYGVNS, per germline. Trimming at V came to 3 bases and at J to 5 bases, leaving 3 bases not matched to a gene. CDR3: CASSDPTSGGTGELFF. The CDR3 coding sequence is TGTGCCAGCAGTGACCCGACTAGCGGGGGGACCGGGGAGCTGTTTTTT.

This chain uses TRBV4-1 with TRBJ1-6, with D unclear. The V gene's germline CDR1 is MGHRA and CDR2 YSYEKL. CDR3 length: 17 residues. Trimming cost V 0 bases and J 0 bases, with 9 bases left between them. DNA for the CDR3: TGCGCCAGCAGCCAAGATGAAGGGAGCTCCTATAATTCACCCCTCCACTTT. Translation: CASSQDEGSSYNSPLHF.

This clone was seen once. The chain couples TRBV9 to TRBJ2-2; 10 bases align to TRBD2. There are 17 residues in the CDR3. Germline trimming cut 0 bases from V and 5 bases from J; bases unmatched to any gene: 7. The germline V gene has CDR1 SGDLS and CDR2 YYNGEE. The CDR3 sequence: CASSVAFSGRGTGELFF. The DNA for the CDR3 is TGTGCCAGCAGCGTAGCCTTCAGCGGGAGGGGTACCGGGGAGCTGTTTTTT.

This chain joins TRBV28 and TRBJ1-4, with 8 bases aligning to TRBD1. V trimming: 6 bases; J trimming: 13 bases; junction bases outside the gene matches: 19. The germline gives CDR1 MDHEN, CDR2 SYDVKM. CDR3 size: 16 residues. This CDR3 reads CASRDRQGTILGALFF. CDR3 sequence (DNA): TGTGCCAGCAGGGACCGACAGGGGACTATTCTGGGTGCACTGTTTTTT.

The chain is built from TRBV5-4 and TRBJ2-5, with D possibly being TRBD1 (8 bases). V lost 5 bases to trimming and J lost 5 bases, with 19 bases between them. The germline V gene encodes CDR1 SGHNT and CDR2 YYREEE (reference sequence). The CDR3 sequence is 15 residues long. The CDR3 DNA is TGTGCCAGCAGTTCCGGACAGGGAGGGCGGGAGACCCAGTACTTC. Translating it yields CASSSGQGGRETQYF.

The CDR3 DNA reads as TGCGCCAGCAGGAGCGGAGTCCCCCCCACATATGGCTACACCTTC. Translating gives CASRSGVPPTYGYTF. The rearrangement joins TRBV10-2 to TRBJ1-2; no clear D gene. CDR3 size: 15 residues. The ends were cut back, 6 bases at V and 5 bases at J, with 19 bases in the middle. Germline values: CDR1 WSHSY, CDR2 SAAADI.

V and J are TRBV6-5 and TRBJ2-1; D perhaps matches TRBD2 (5 bases). V gave up 5 bases and J gave up 0 bases, with 8 bases separating them. CDR1 is MNHEY and CDR2 is SVGAGI in the germline V gene. CDR3 size: 14 residues. CDR3 nucleotides: TGTGCCAGCAGTACGGGAAACTCCTACAATGAGCAGTTCTTC. The encoded protein is CASSTGNSYNEQFF.

This clone is a singleton in its sample. V gene TRBV9 combines with J gene TRBJ1-3; D uncertain. The CDR3 extends over 17 amino acids. Per germline, CDR1 SGDLS and CDR2 YYNGEE. The V and J ends lost 1 base and 0 bases respectively, with 14 bases between them. DNA of the CDR3: TGTGCCAGCAGCGTAACGACAAGACCTAACTCTGGAAACACCATATATTTT. As protein: CASSVTTRPNSGNTIYF.

The V call is TRBV29-1, the J call TRBJ2-2; tentatively, D is TRBD1 (6 bases). Trimming cost V 4 bases and J 4 bases, with 10 bases left between them. Germline V gene data show CDR1 as SQVTM and CDR2 as ANQGSEA. The CDR3 consists of 13 residues. CDR3 sequence reads: CSVGTVLTGELFF. The CDR3 DNA is TGCAGCGTTGGGACAGTACTCACCGGGGAGCTGTTTTTT.

The DNA for the CDR3 is TGTGCCACCAGCAGAGATGGACAGATCCCAGAGACCCAGTACTTC. Amino acid sequence: CATSRDGQIPETQYF. This rearrangement joins TRBV15 to TRBJ2-5; perhaps TRBD1 as D (6 bases). The germline CDR1 and CDR2 sequences are LNHNV and YYDKDF (reference sequence). The CDR3 runs 15 residues. The germline V and J ends were trimmed by 0 bases and 4 bases, with 12 bases remaining between them.

This clone was picked up a small number of times. This sequence joins TRBV5-1 and TRBJ1-1; D gene uncertain. V lost 4 bases, J lost 2 bases, and 21 bases lay in between. Germline CDR1 reads SGHRS; CDR2 reads YFSETQ. This CDR3 is 17 amino acids long. The CDR3 sequence is CASSTGFQSGLNTEAFF. CDR3 in DNA: TGCGCCAGCAGCACCGGGTTTCAGAGCGGGCTTAACACTGAAGCTTTCTTT.

This clone has just one count. The chain combines TRBV30 with TRBJ2-1; TRBD2 agrees at 9 bases. CDR3 length: 12 residues. Trimming took 2 bases from V and 10 from J; bases not matched to a gene: 3. Germline V gene sequence: CDR1 GTSNPN, CDR2 SVGIG (reference sequence). CDR3 coding DNA: TGTGCCTGGAGTTTTAGCGGGAGAGAGCAGTTCTTC. Translated: CAWSFSGREQFF.

The chain links TRBV5-1 to TRBJ2-2, with D perhaps TRBD2 (6 bases). The CDR3 has 16 residues. Germline CDR1 and CDR2: SGHRS and YFSETQ. Trimming cost V 2 bases and J 7 bases, with 18 bases left between them. The CDR3 DNA sequence: TGCGCCAGCAGCTTCCTCGGGACTTCACAAGGCGGGGAGCTGTTTTTT. It translates to CASSFLGTSQGGELFF.

This clone has just one count. The chain joins TRBV7-2 to TRBJ2-5; no reliable D call. Germline CDR1 is SGHTA and CDR2 is FQGNSA. The V end was cut by 5 bases, the J end by 5 bases, with 9 bases between. The CDR3 has 12 residues. The CDR3 sequence is CASSPPGETQYF. The CDR3 DNA sequence: TGTGCCAGCAGCCCGCCCGGGGAGACCCAGTACTTC.

The V call is TRBV9, the J call TRBJ2-1; 9 nucleotides match TRBD2. CDR3 size: 16 residues. Trimming cost V 0 bases and J 9 bases; bases outside gene matches: 10. Germline CDR1 is SGDLS and CDR2 is YYNGEE. DNA of the CDR3: TGTGCCAGCAGCGTAGAGTCTAGCGGGATGCGCATTGAGCAGTTCTTC. Translation: CASSVESSGMRIEQFF.

V gene TRBV7-2 combines with J gene TRBJ2-3; D is uncertain. Germline values: CDR1 SGHTA, CDR2 FQGNSA. Deletions cut 1 base from V and 14 bases from J, with 19 bases between. The CDR3 is made up of 14 amino acids. CDR3 loop: CASSLDSSLGFRYF. The CDR3 region has the DNA TGTGCCAGCAGCTTAGATAGCTCACTCGGATTCAGGTATTTT.

The rearrangement links TRBV28 to TRBJ1-6; D call uncertain. The V and J ends lost 5 bases and 5 bases respectively, with 10 bases between them. This CDR3 is 14 amino acids long. Germline CDR1 is MDHEN and CDR2 is SYDVKM. CDR3 loop: CASSVPRDNSPLHF. The DNA for the CDR3 is TGTGCCAGCAGTGTCCCCCGGGATAATTCACCCCTCCACTTT.